This record concerns one T cell receptor (beta chain) sequence. The data are from a study of cytomegalovirus exposure and HLA in healthy donors. PCR employed 60 Vbeta and 13 Jbeta primers. Profiling relied on immunoSEQ multiplex PCR, and the TCRdb table lists in-frame clones only, not all of them. The table includes over 60,000 clones, roughly 75% detected once. This CDR3 is built from 15 residues. The junction had 7 bases not matched to a gene; V was cut back by 2 bases and J by 3 bases. In germline, CDR1 is MNHEY, CDR2 SVGAGI. The clonotype was recovered from a woman in her 30s in good health and CMV-seropositive. The sequenced sample consisted of PBMCs. This chain links TRBV6-5 with TRBJ2-7; 7 bases map to TRBD2. The CDR3 loop is CASSYGAGLLYEQYF. CDR3 in DNA: TGTGCCAGCAGTTACGGAGCGGGACTTCTCTACGAGCAGTACTTC.